Listed below are T cell receptor beta chains from one sample, sequenced in a study of blood T cell repertoires in COVID-19. Libraries were prepared by immunoSEQ multiplex PCR; TCRdb keeps only in-frame clonotypes and omits some of them. The sample includes around 120,000 clones, 65% to 85% of them seen just once. Sample: peripheral blood. All receptors derive from a man aged 70 or older with acute or convalescent COVID-19. The CDR3 runs from the conserved cysteine through the conserved F or W. The D gene is left open where the match is weak. Clone size appears in some rows only: once, few, many, or a class for an expanded clone.

TRBV27	-	TRBJ1-1	-	TGTGCCAGCAGTTTAGAGGGCCTGAACACTGAAGCTTTCTTT	CASSLEGLNTEAFF
TRBV6-5	-	TRBJ1-2	TRBD1	TGTGCCAGCAGTTCCACAACAGGGGACTATGGCTACACCTTC	CASSSTTGDYGYTF
TRBV7-8	-	TRBJ2-2	-	TGTGCCAGCAGCCCACGAAGGGTCGGGACGAACACCGGGGAGCTGTTTTTT	CASSPRRVGTNTGELFF
TRBV3-1/TRBV3-2	-	TRBJ2-5	TRBD2	TGTGCCAGCAGTCCTACCGGGACTAGCGGGGGTCTCGGGACCCAGTACTTC	CASSPTGTSGGLGTQYF
TRBV28	-	TRBJ2-3	TRBD2	TGTGCCAGCAGCCCGCGGGGGGGGGTAACAGATACGCAGTATTTT	CASSPRGGVTDTQYF
TRBV7-2	-	TRBJ1-2	TRBD1	TGTGCCAGCAGCTTAGTCGGACAGGGAAATGGCTACACCTTC	CASSLVGQGNGYTF
TRBV7-3	-	TRBJ2-1	TRBD1	TGTGCCAGCAGCCCAGTCCGGACAGGGACTTGGGGTGAGCAGTTCTTC	CASSPVRTGTWGEQFF
TRBV2	-	TRBJ1-2	-	TGTGCCAGCAGTGAGTCAGGGATAGCTAACTATGGCTACACCTTC	CASSESGIANYGYTF
TRBV7-9	-	TRBJ2-5	-	TGTGCCAGCAGCTTAGCACGGCAGGGTGGGGCGGAGACCCAGTACTTC	CASSLARQGGAETQYF
TRBV24-1	few	TRBJ2-1	TRBD2	TGTGCCACCAGTGATGGCGGGGGGAACTACAATGAGCAGTTCTTC	CATSDGGGNYNEQFF
TRBV24-1	-	TRBJ1-5	TRBD1	TGTGCCACCAGTGAGTACCTTGGACAGGGTTGGGGTAGCAATCAGCCCCAGCATTTT	CATSEYLGQGWGSNQPQHF
TRBV5-1	-	TRBJ2-2	TRBD1	TGCGCCAGCAGGGGACAGGGCGGGACCGGGGAGCTGTTTTTT	CASRGQGGTGELFF
TRBV6-5	-	TRBJ1-2	-	TGTGCCAGCAGTTACCGTACGTCGGGGGGCGGCGGCTACACCTTC	CASSYRTSGGGGYTF
TRBV5-1	few	TRBJ2-5	TRBD1	TGCGCCAGCAGCTTCGGGGACAGGGCCCTCCAAGAGACCCAGTACTTC	CASSFGDRALQETQYF
TRBV6-5	-	TRBJ1-4	-	TGTGCCAGCAGACTCCTTCTTGCAACTAATGAAAAACTGTTTTTT	CASRLLLATNEKLFF
TRBV24-1	once	TRBJ2-3	TRBD2	TGTGCCACCAGTGACTATACGACTAGCGGGGGCACAGATACGCAGTATTTT	CATSDYTTSGGTDTQYF
TRBV19	-	TRBJ1-6	TRBD1	TGTGCCAGTAGTATAGATGGACGCCGGGACAGGAATTATTCACCCCTCCACTTT	CASSIDGRRDRNYSPLHF
TRBV14	once	TRBJ1-1	-	TGTGCCAGCAGCCAAGGACGACTGACTGAAGCTTTCTTT	CASSQGRLTEAFF
TRBV5-1	-	TRBJ1-1	TRBD1	TGCGCCAGCAGCTTGGAGGGGGCGAGAACTGAAGCTTTCTTT	CASSLEGARTEAFF
TRBV6-5	-	TRBJ2-3	-	TGTGCCAGCAGTCGACACGTCTCCCCAGATACGCAGTATTTT	CASSRHVSPDTQYF
TRBV9	-	TRBJ2-6	TRBD1	TGTGCCAGCAGCACTTACAGGGGCTCTGGGGCCAACGTCCTGACTTTC	CASSTYRGSGANVLTF
TRBV29-1	once	TRBJ2-1	TRBD1	TGCAGCGTTGTGGGGACAGAAAGCTCCTACAATGAGCAGTTCTTC	CSVVGTESSYNEQFF
TRBV28	few	TRBJ1-3	-	TGTGCCAGCAGTTTATTCGCAGGGAGGCTCTCTGGAAACACCATATATTTT	CASSLFAGRLSGNTIYF
TRBV5-1	once	TRBJ2-1	-	TGCGCCAGCAGCTTAACTCAGACTAGTAATGAGCAGTTCTTC	CASSLTQTSNEQFF
TRBV19	-	TRBJ1-1	-	TGTGCCAGTAGTAATGGGGGCGTCACTGAAGCTTTCTTT	CASSNGGVTEAFF
TRBV30	once	TRBJ1-1	-	TGTGCCTGGAGGGGGGCTGGCACTGAAGCTTTCTTT	CAWRGAGTEAFF
TRBV19	-	TRBJ1-5	TRBD1	TGTGCCAGTAGTATAGTAGGGGGCCATCAGCCCCAGCATTTT	CASSIVGGHQPQHF
TRBV15	once	TRBJ1-2	-	TGTGCCACCAGCAGAGATCTCGGGGGTAACTATGGCTACACCTTC	CATSRDLGGNYGYTF
TRBV3-1/TRBV3-2	-	TRBJ2-3	-	TGTGCCAGCAGCCCAGAAGGGAGAGATACGCAGTATTTT	CASSPEGRDTQYF
TRBV7-7	-	TRBJ2-7	-	TGTGCTAGCAGCCCTAGCGTTAGGGGCCACGAGCAGTACTTC	CASSPSVRGHEQYF
TRBV2	few	TRBJ1-1	-	TGTGCCAGCAAGGGGGAGCTGAACACTGAAGCTTTCTTT	CASKGELNTEAFF
TRBV11-1	-	TRBJ2-7	TRBD1	TGTGCCAGCAGCTTAGAGACAGGGCGGTCCTACGAGCAGTACTTC	CASSLETGRSYEQYF
TRBV2	-	TRBJ1-6	-	TGTGCCAGCAGGTCACAGGGCCCGAATTCACCCCTCCACTTT	CASRSQGPNSPLHF
TRBV4-2	-	TRBJ2-7	TRBD1	TGTGCCAGCAGCCAAGAAGGGGGCCTAGTCCCGGTTGAGCAGTACTTC	CASSQEGGLVPVEQYF
TRBV5-8	-	TRBJ2-7	-	TGTGCCAGCAGCTTGCTTCACAGAGAATTAGGCTACGAGCAGTACTTC	CASSLLHRELGYEQYF
TRBV5-1	-	TRBJ2-7	-	TGCGCCAGCAGCTTGTCCCAGTCCTACGAGCAGTACTTC	CASSLSQSYEQYF
TRBV20-1	-	TRBJ1-6	-	TGCAGTGCTAGTCCCGGGACAAGAGATTCACCCCTCCACTTT	CSASPGTRDSPLHF
TRBV5-5	once	TRBJ1-5	TRBD1	TGTGCCAGCAGCCCGATCCCGGGACAGGGAAAGGGCAATCAGCCCCAGCATTTT	CASSPIPGQGKGNQPQHF
TRBV29-1	-	TRBJ2-7	-	TGCAGCGTTGAAGATGTCCCTCCTTGGACAGATGAGCCCTACGAGCAGTACTTC	CSVEDVPPWTDEPYEQYF
TRBV11-2	-	TRBJ2-7	-	TGTGCCAGCAGCACCCGGACAAATCACTACGAGCAGTACTTC	CASSTRTNHYEQYF
TRBV15	-	TRBJ2-3	TRBD2	TGTGCCACCAGCACTCGGGGGGGTGTGGATACGCAGTATTTT	CATSTRGGVDTQYF
TRBV30	-	TRBJ1-2	-	TGTGCCTGGAGTGTTAGTGAGGGTGGCTACACCTTC	CAWSVSEGGYTF
TRBV25-1	-	TRBJ2-1	TRBD2	TGTGCCAGCAGTGGTAGCGGGGGGGACTCTTCCTACAATGAGCAGTTCTTC	CASSGSGGDSSYNEQFF
TRBV20-1	-	TRBJ2-3	TRBD1	TGCAGTGCTAGTAAGGGGGCCCACACAGATACGCAGTATTTT	CSASKGAHTDTQYF
TRBV7-8	-	TRBJ1-4	-	TGTGCCAGCAGCCCGGACCGGAGGAGGAGACTGTTTTTT	CASSPDRRRRLFF
TRBV19	-	TRBJ1-2	-	TGTGCCAGTAGTATCAGGGGAGGGGTCTATGGCTACACCTTC	CASSIRGGVYGYTF
TRBV9	-	TRBJ1-6	TRBD1	TGTGCCAGCAGCGTAGTCCCCGTTACAGGGGATAGAAATTCACCCCTCCACTTT	CASSVVPVTGDRNSPLHF
TRBV5-1	few	TRBJ1-1	-	TGCGCCAGCAGCGTAAATTCTCAGGTGAACACTGAAGCTTTCTTT	CASSVNSQVNTEAFF
TRBV7-9	-	TRBJ1-6	-	TGTGCCAGCAGCCTACAGGCGACCAGTAATTCACCCCTCCACTTT	CASSLQATSNSPLHF
TRBV4-1	few	TRBJ1-6	-	TGCGCCAGCAGCCGCCGACAGAATTCACCCCTCCACTTT	CASSRRQNSPLHF
TRBV5-1	-	TRBJ2-2	TRBD1	TGCGCCAGCACCGGGACAGGGGCTAACACCGGGGAGCTGTTTTTT	CASTGTGANTGELFF
TRBV5-1	few	TRBJ2-7	TRBD1	TGCGCCAGCAGCTTGGGGGACAGCTCCTACGAGCAGTACTTC	CASSLGDSSYEQYF
TRBV21-1	-	TRBJ2-3	-	TGTGCCAGCAGCAACTGGAGAACTAGTTTTTCCACTAGCACAGATACGCAGTATTTT	CASSNWRTSFSTSTDTQYF
TRBV28	-	TRBJ2-7	TRBD2	TGTGCCAGCAGTTTATCTGGACTAGCGGGGGCCTACGAGCAGTACTTC	CASSLSGLAGAYEQYF